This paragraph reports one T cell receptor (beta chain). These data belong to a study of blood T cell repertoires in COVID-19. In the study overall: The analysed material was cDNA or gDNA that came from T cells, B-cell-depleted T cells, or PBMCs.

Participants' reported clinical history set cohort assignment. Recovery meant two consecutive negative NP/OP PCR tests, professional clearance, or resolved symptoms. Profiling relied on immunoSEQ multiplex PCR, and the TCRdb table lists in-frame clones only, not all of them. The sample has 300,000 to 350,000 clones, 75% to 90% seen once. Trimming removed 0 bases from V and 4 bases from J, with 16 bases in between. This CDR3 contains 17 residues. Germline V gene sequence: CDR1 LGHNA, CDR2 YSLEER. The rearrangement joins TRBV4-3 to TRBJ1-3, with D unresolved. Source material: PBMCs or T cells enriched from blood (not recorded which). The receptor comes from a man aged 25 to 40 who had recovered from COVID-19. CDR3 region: CASSQEAQNNRGNTIYF. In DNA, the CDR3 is TGCGCCAGCAGCCAAGAGGCACAGAATAATCGGGGAAACACCATATATTTT.